This TCR beta chain was recorded in a study of blood T cell repertoires in COVID-19. Study in general: Specimens from acute and convalescent COVID-19 originated in the United States, Italy and Spain. From T cells, B-cell-depleted T cells, or PBMCs came the material, which was cDNA or gDNA.

V lost 4 bases and J lost 5, with 11 bases in between. The CDR3 spans 14 residues. Per germline, CDR1 KGHDR and CDR2 SFDVKD. In the original processing: Counts of nucleated cells, estimated from reference gene primer amplification, were obtained. Sequencing was performed with immunoSEQ multiplex PCR; in TCRdb, only in-frame clones are kept and a portion is missing. The V and J calls and the clone size are those of that table, but D and trimming were determined from the DNA. The table lists about 190,000 clones, around 88% of them singletons. The TCR comes from a man aged 45-60 years with active or convalescent COVID-19. The chain combines TRBV24-1 with TRBJ1-5; D uncertain. Sequences were obtained from peripheral blood. The CDR3 is CATSDIGEDQPQHF. CDR3 nucleotides: TGTGCCACCAGTGACATAGGAGAAGATCAGCCCCAGCATTTT.